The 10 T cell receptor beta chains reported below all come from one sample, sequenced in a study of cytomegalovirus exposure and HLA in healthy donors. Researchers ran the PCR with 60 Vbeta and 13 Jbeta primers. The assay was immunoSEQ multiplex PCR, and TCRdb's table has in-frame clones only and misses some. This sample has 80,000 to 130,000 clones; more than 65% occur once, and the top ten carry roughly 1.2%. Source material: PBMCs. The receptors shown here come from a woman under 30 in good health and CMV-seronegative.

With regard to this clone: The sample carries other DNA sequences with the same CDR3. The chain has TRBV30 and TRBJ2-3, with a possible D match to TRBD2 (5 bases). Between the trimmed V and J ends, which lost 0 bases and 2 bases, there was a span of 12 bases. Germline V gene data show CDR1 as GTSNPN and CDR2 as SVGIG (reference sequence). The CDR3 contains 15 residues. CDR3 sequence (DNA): TGTGCCTGGAGTGTAGGGAGCGGTTCCACAGATACGCAGTATTTT. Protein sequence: CAWSVGSGSTDTQYF.

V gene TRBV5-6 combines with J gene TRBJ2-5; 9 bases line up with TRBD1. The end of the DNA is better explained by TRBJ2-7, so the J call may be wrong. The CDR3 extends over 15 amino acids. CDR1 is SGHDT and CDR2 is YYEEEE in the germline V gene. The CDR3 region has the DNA TGTGCCAGCATAGGCTCCGGGACAGGGAACTACGAGCAGTACTTC. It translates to CASIGSGTGNYEQYF.

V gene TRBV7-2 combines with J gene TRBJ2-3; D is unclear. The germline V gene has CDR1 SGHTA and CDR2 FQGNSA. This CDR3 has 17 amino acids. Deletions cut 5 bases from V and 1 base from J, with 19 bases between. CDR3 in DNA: TGTGCCAGCAGCAAACGTAGAATTGCCGATCGCACAGATACGCAGTATTTT. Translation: CASSKRRIADRTDTQYF. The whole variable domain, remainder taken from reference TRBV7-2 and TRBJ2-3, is GAGVSQSPSNKVTEKGKDVELRCDPISGHTALYWYRQSLGQGLEFLIYFQGNSAPDKSGLPSDRFSAERTGGSVSTLTIQRTQQEDSAVYLCASSKRRIADRTDTQYFGPGTRLTVL.

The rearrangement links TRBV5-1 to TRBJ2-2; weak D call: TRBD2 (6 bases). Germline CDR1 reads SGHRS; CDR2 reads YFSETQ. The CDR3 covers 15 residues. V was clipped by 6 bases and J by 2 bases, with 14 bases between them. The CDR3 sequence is CASKRGTGNTGELFF. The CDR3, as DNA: TGCGCCAGCAAACGCGGGACTGGCAACACCGGGGAGCTGTTTTTT.

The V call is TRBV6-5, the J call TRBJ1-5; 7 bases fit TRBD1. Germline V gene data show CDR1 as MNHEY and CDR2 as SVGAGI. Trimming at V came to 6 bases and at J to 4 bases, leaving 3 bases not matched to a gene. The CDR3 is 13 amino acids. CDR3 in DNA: TGTGCCAGCAGCCCCAGGGGGAATCAGCCCCAGCATTTT. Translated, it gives CASSPRGNQPQHF.

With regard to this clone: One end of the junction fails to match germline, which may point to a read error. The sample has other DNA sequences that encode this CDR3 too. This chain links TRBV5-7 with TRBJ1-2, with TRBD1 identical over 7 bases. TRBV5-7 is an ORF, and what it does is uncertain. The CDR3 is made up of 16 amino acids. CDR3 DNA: TGCGCCAGCAGCTTGGAGGAAGGGGGCGACCCGAATGGCTACACCTTC. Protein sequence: CASSLEEGGDPNGYTF.

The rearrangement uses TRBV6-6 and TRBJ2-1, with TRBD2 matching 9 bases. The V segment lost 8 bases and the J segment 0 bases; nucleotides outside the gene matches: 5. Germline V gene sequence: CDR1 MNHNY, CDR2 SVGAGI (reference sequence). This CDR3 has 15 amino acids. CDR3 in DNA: TGTGCCAGCGCGGGCGGGGGGGCCTCCTACAATGAGCAGTTCTTC. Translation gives CASAGGGASYNEQFF.

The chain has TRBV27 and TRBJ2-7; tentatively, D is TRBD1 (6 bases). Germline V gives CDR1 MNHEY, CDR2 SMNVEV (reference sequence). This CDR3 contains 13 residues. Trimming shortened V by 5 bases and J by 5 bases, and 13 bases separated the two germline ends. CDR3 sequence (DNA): TGTGCCAGCAGTACATCTACAGGGAACGAGCAGTACTTC. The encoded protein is CASSTSTGNEQYF.

The CDR3 is CASSPELRGLGTDTQYF. DNA for the CDR3: TGCGCCAGCAGCCCAGAGCTTAGGGGGCTAGGTACAGATACGCAGTATTTT. The V and J genes are TRBV4-3 and TRBJ2-3, with 7 bases that match TRBD1. Germline V lookup: CDR1 LGHNA, CDR2 YSLEER. This CDR3 comprises 17 residues. Germline trimming cut 4 bases from V and 3 bases from J; bases unmatched to any gene: 13.

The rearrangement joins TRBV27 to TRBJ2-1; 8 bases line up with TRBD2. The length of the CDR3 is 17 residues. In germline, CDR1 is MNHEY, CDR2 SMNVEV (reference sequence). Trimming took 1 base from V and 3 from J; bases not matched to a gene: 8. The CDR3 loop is CASSLLRGGLGYNEQFF. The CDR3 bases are TGTGCCAGCAGTTTATTACGGGGGGGTTTGGGCTACAATGAGCAGTTCTTC.